A single sample is the source of the 28 T cell receptor beta chains below, sequenced in a study of T cells in Graves' hyperthyroidism and ophthalmopathy. Researchers amplified the TCR beta CDR3 regions from RNA transcripts. First-round RT-PCR with HTBI primers amplified the TCR CDR3 region. TCRdb itself ran the multiplex PCR reads through MiXCR, one entry per CDR3 protein. The table has 540,000 or so distinct CDR3 sequences, approximately 15% seen once. The sequenced sample was blood. The receptors come from a woman under 40 with Graves' hyperthyroidism.

This clonotype was counted at least ten times. This CDR3 is CASSYSGGLGNTEAFF. DNA of the CDR3: TGTGCCAGCAGTTACTCTGGAGGCCTCGGGAACACTGAAGCTTTCTTT. This chain joins TRBV6-5 and TRBJ1-1; D not resolved. CDR3 length: 16 residues. Germline V gives CDR1 MNHEY, CDR2 SVGAGI. Trimming left V 0 bases short and J 1 base short, with 12 bases between.

This clonotype was found a few times. This rearrangement joins TRBV27 to TRBJ2-1, with 12 bases lining up with TRBD2. The V gene's germline CDR1 is MNHEY and CDR2 SMNVEV (reference sequence). V lost 8 bases and J lost 5; bases outside the gene matches: 13. This CDR3 is built from 17 residues. The CDR3 reads CASLGRSRLAGDNEQFF. The CDR3 DNA is TGTGCCAGCTTAGGGAGAAGTAGACTAGCGGGAGACAATGAGCAGTTCTTC.

The gene calls are TRBV9 and TRBJ2-7; D remains ambiguous. The CDR3 spans 15 residues. CDR1 and CDR2 (germline): SGDLS, YYNGEE. Trimming stripped 4 bases from V and 0 bases from J, with 14 bases between. The CDR3 DNA reads as TGTGCCAGCAGCCCAACTCCCCTCGGCTCCTACGAGCAGTACTTC. This encodes CASSPTPLGSYEQYF.

This clonotype was picked up many times. The chain joins TRBV28 to TRBJ1-1; no reliable D call. Looked up from germline, CDR1 is MDHEN and CDR2 is SYDVKM. The CDR3 consists of 15 residues. The V end lost 6 bases, the J end lost 1 base, and 15 bases lay between the germline ends. The CDR3 sequence: CASSTHPDGNTEAFF. The CDR3 DNA reads as TGTGCCAGCAGCACGCACCCGGATGGGAACACTGAAGCTTTCTTT.

For this clonotype: Possible read error: a much larger clone is one base away. The chain employs TRBV11-2 and TRBJ2-1, with D possibly TRBD2 on 7 matching bases. The J call is doubtful: the DNA matches TRBJ2-7 better. The CDR3 totals 15 residues. Looked up from germline, CDR1 is SGHAT and CDR2 is FQNNGV. The CDR3 bases are TGTGCCAGCAGCTTAATGGGGGGGCCAAGCAATGAGCAGTACTTC. Translated: CASSLMGGPSNEQYF.

This clonotype was detected many times. This chain uses TRBV28 with TRBJ2-1; possibly TRBD1 for D (5 bases). Germline V CDR1 and CDR2: MDHEN, SYDVKM. Deletions cut 6 bases from V and 8 bases from J, with 23 bases between. The CDR3 has 16 residues. CDR3 nucleotide sequence: TGTGCCAGCAGGGACCGTGGGGCCCTAGTGGGGTATGAGCAGTTCTTC. Encoded protein: CASRDRGALVGYEQFF. The full variable domain, completed using reference TRBV28 and TRBJ2-1, is DVKVTQSSRYLVKRTGEKVFLECVQDMDHENMFWYRQDPGLGLRLIYFSYDVKMKEKGDIPEGYSVSREKKERFSLILESASTNQTSMYLCASRDRGALVGYEQFFGPGTRLTVL.

Ten or more counts support this clonotype. The J gene is TRBJ2-3, the V gene TRBV7-3; maybe TRBD2 (6 bases). From germline, CDR1 is SGHTA and CDR2 FQGTGA. Trimming shortened V by 4 bases and J by 5 bases, and 13 bases separated the two germline ends. The CDR3 consists of 14 residues. The CDR3 nucleotides are TGTGCCAGCAGCTCCAGCGGGCCGTTAGATACGCAGTATTTT. Its protein is CASSSSGPLDTQYF. The entire variable domain, with the rest obtained from reference TRBV7-3 and TRBJ2-3, is as follows: GAGVSQTPSNKVTEKGKYVELRCDPISGHTALYWYRQSLGQGPEFLIYFQGTGAADDSGLPNDRFFAVRPEGSVSTLKIQRTERGDSAVYLCASSSSGPLDTQYFGPGTRLTVL.

This clonotype has at least ten counts. This chain links TRBV3-1 with TRBJ2-7, with D tentatively TRBD2 (5 bases). This CDR3 has 14 amino acids. Trimming pared 8 bases from V and 0 bases from J, leaving 14 bases between. Per the germline V gene, CDR1 is LGHDT and CDR2 is YNNKEL (reference sequence). CDR3 sequence reads: CASGRSGGSYEQYF. CDR3 in DNA: TGTGCCAGCGGCCGCAGTGGAGGCTCCTACGAGCAGTACTTC.

There are many counts of this clonotype. This chain connects TRBV3-1 to TRBJ2-7; D ambiguous. Trimming left V 6 bases short and J 5 bases short, with 8 bases between. CDR1 is LGHDT and CDR2 is YNNKEL in the germline V gene (reference sequence). The CDR3 runs 11 residues. The CDR3 DNA follows: TGTGCCAGCAGACTTTGGGACGAGCAGTACTTC. This sequence encodes CASRLWDEQYF.

This clonotype was detected ten times or more. The rearrangement links TRBV3-1 to TRBJ2-5, with a possible D match to TRBD1 (5 bases). Germline V gene data show CDR1 as LGHDT and CDR2 as YNNKEL (reference sequence). The CDR3 extends over 14 amino acids. V was shortened by 6 bases and J by 0 bases, with 11 bases between the two germline ends. The CDR3 DNA reads as TGTGCCAGCAGTCGCGACAGCTACCAAGAGACCCAGTACTTC. Protein sequence: CASSRDSYQETQYF.

This clonotype was observed many times. The genes are TRBV12-3 or TRBV12-4 and TRBJ1-2, with D tentatively TRBD1 (5 bases). Trimming took off 7 bases at V and 7 bases at J, with 22 bases between the two ends. This CDR3 contains 15 residues. Here the CDR3 DNA reads TGTGCCAGCACCCAACAGGACCCGGCCATCGGTGGCTACACCTTC. Translation gives CASTQQDPAIGGYTF.

This clonotype came up many times. The chain uses TRBV6-1 and TRBJ1-5; TRBD1 is a possible D gene (6 bases). The V end lost 5 bases, the J end lost 1 base, and 9 bases lay between the germline ends. Germline CDR1 is MNHNS and CDR2 is SASEGT. This CDR3 has 14 residues. The CDR3, as DNA: TGTGCCAGCAGTTCCGGACAGAGCAATCAGCCCCAGCATTTT. The encoded protein is CASSSGQSNQPQHF.

The table lists this clonotype with a few counts. The chain couples TRBV5-4 to TRBJ2-3, with 7 bases that match TRBD2. V gave up 3 bases and J gave up 4 bases; unmatched junction bases: 5. From germline, CDR1 is SGHNT and CDR2 YYREEE (reference sequence). This CDR3 has 14 residues. The CDR3: CASSSQRGADTQYF. The CDR3 nucleotides read TGTGCCAGCAGCTCACAGCGGGGCGCAGATACGCAGTATTTT.

The rearrangement links TRBV6-6 to TRBJ1-3, with unresolved D. V was shortened by 0 bases and J by 0 bases, with 6 bases between the two germline ends. CDR3 length: 15 residues. Germline V CDR1 and CDR2: MNHNY, SVGAGI (reference sequence). This CDR3 reads CASSYSASSGNTIYF. In DNA, the CDR3 is TGTGCCAGCAGTTACTCAGCCAGCTCTGGAAACACCATATATTTT.

The chain links TRBV5-1 to TRBJ2-2, with D perhaps TRBD1 or TRBD2 (5 bases each). The CDR3 contains 16 residues. Germline V gives CDR1 SGHRS, CDR2 YFSETQ. Trimming left V 5 bases short and J 3 bases short, with 17 bases between. The CDR3 loop reads CASSQSSRGDTGELFF. Written as DNA, the CDR3 is TGCGCCAGCAGTCAAAGCTCCAGAGGGGACACCGGGGAGCTGTTTTTT.

This chain links TRBV24-1 with TRBJ2-1, with unresolved D. This CDR3 has 15 residues. Germline CDR1 reads KGHDR; CDR2 reads SFDVKD. The ends were cut back, 1 base at V and 8 bases at J, with 14 bases in the middle. Here the CDR3 reads CATSDFSRFEDEQFF. For the CDR3, the DNA is TGTGCCACCAGTGATTTTTCGAGATTCGAGGATGAGCAGTTCTTC.

The chain uses TRBV2 and TRBJ2-3; 10 bases map to TRBD2. There are 16 residues in the CDR3. The J segment lost 1 base and the V segment lost 2 bases, leaving 3 bases of the junction unmatched. Germline V gene sequence: CDR1 SNHLY, CDR2 FYNNEI. CDR3 region: CASSESSGSGTDTQYF. The DNA of the CDR3 is TGTGCCAGCAGTGAATCTAGCGGGAGTGGCACAGATACGCAGTATTTT.

This clonotype has ten or more counts. The rearrangement uses TRBV11-3 and TRBJ2-2, with D unclear. The CDR3 totals 12 residues. Per germline, CDR1 SGHNT and CDR2 YENEEA. The V gene lost 5 bases and the J gene lost 8 bases, with 9 bases spanning the gap. CDR3 sequence: CASSQARGELFF. CDR3 nucleotides: TGTGCCAGCAGCCAAGCCCGGGGGGAGCTGTTTTTT.

This clonotype came up many times. This chain joins TRBV27 and TRBJ2-1, with D hard to call. The CDR3 spans 17 residues. V lost 5 bases, J lost 2 bases, and 19 bases lay in between. Germline CDR1 reads MNHEY; CDR2 reads SMNVEV (reference sequence). CDR3 sequence: CASSPPILGHAYNEQFF. The DNA for the CDR3 is TGTGCCAGCAGTCCACCGATCCTAGGGCACGCCTACAATGAGCAGTTCTTC.

This clonotype was observed a handful of times. This chain uses TRBV30 with TRBJ2-3; 7 bases agree with TRBD1. With 4 bases clipped from V and 3 bases from J, the junction kept 7 bases outside the gene matches. Germline V gives CDR1 GTSNPN, CDR2 SVGIG (reference sequence). The CDR3 runs to 14 residues. This CDR3 reads CAWTRGPGTDTQYF. CDR3 coding DNA: TGTGCCTGGACTAGGGGGCCGGGGACAGATACGCAGTATTTT. The full variable domain, its missing parts supplied by reference TRBV30 and TRBJ2-3, is SQTIHQWPATLVQPVGSPLSLECTVEGTSNPNLYWYRQAAGRGLQLLFYSVGIGQISSEVPQNLSASRPQDRQFILSSKKLLLSDSGFYLCAWTRGPGTDTQYFGPGTRLTVL.

The sample holds many counts of this clonotype. The chain links TRBV7-3 to TRBJ2-3; D ambiguous. V lost 9 bases and J lost 1, with 11 bases in between. The length of the CDR3 is 13 residues. CDR1 and CDR2 from the germline V gene are SGHTA and FQGTGA. In DNA, the CDR3 is TGTGCCAGTCCTCACAAATGCACAGATACGCAGTATTTT. It codes for CASPHKCTDTQYF.

This clonotype was detected many times. V gene TRBV20-1 combines with J gene TRBJ1-4, with 7 nucleotides matching TRBD1. From germline, CDR1 is DFQATT and CDR2 SNEGSKA (reference sequence). The V and J ends lost 5 bases and 0 bases, in that order; junction bases with no gene match: 0. The CDR3 spans 13 residues. The CDR3, as DNA: TGCAGTGCTGGGACAGCAACTAATGAAAAACTGTTTTTT. Translating it yields CSAGTATNEKLFF.

This clonotype was seen repeatedly, ten times or more. This sequence joins TRBV3-1 and TRBJ2-7; 9 bases agree with TRBD1. J gave up 5 bases and V 2 bases, and 7 bases lay outside the gene matches. Germline CDR1 LGHDT, CDR2 YNNKEL (reference sequence). The CDR3 runs 15 residues. The CDR3 DNA reads TGTGCCAGCAGCCAAAACCCGACAGGGGGAGACGAGCAGTACTTC. This sequence encodes CASSQNPTGGDEQYF.

This clonotype was detected many times. The chain is built from TRBV6-1 and TRBJ2-7; TRBD1 aligns across 8 bases. J gave up 4 bases and V 5 bases, and 10 bases lay outside the gene matches. This CDR3 is 15 amino acids long. Germline-derived CDR1 and CDR2 are MNHNS and SASEGT. Here the CDR3 DNA reads TGTGCCAGCAGTTACTCCGGGGACAGGAAATACGAGCAGTACTTC. Translated: CASSYSGDRKYEQYF.

This clonotype was recorded at least ten times. V usage is TRBV18 and J usage is TRBJ2-7, with D maybe TRBD2 (6 bases). The V gene lost 6 bases and the J gene lost 3 bases, with 12 bases spanning the gap. The CDR3 extends over 13 amino acids. The germline V gene encodes CDR1 KGHSH and CDR2 LQKENI. The CDR3 loop is CASSAGRDYEQYF. The DNA of the CDR3 is TGTGCCAGCTCCGCGGGACGAGACTACGAGCAGTACTTC. The full variable domain, with the rest looked up from reference TRBV18 and TRBJ2-7, is NAGVMQNPRHLVRRRGQEARLRCSPMKGHSHVYWYRQLPEEGLKFMVYLQKENIIDESGMPKERFSAEFPKEGPSILRIQQVVRGDSAAYFCASSAGRDYEQYFGPGTRLTVT.

The chain carries TRBV5-1 and TRBJ1-3; TRBD1 is a possible D gene (5 bases). Germline lookup yields CDR1 SGHRS and CDR2 YFSETQ. The CDR3 extends over 14 amino acids. The V end was cut by 3 bases, the J end by 3 bases, with 10 bases between. In DNA, the CDR3 is TGCGCCAGCAGCTCGGGGACGCATGGAAACACCATATATTTT. Protein sequence: CASSSGTHGNTIYF.

The chain links TRBV7-2 to TRBJ1-6, with TRBD1 as a possible D gene (6 bases). Per germline, CDR1 SGHTA and CDR2 FQGNSA. The length of the CDR3 is 17 residues. Trimming removed 2 bases at V and 8 bases at J, with 19 bases between. CDR3 residues: CASSLSGVWMGDSPLHF. The CDR3 DNA reads TGTGCCAGCAGCTTATCAGGGGTGTGGATGGGGGATTCACCCCTCCACTTT.

The chain is built from TRBV5-6 and TRBJ1-1; D possibly corresponds to TRBD1 (5 bases). Germline-derived CDR1 and CDR2 are SGHDT and YYEEEE. The CDR3 is 12 amino acids. With 5 bases removed from V and 4 bases from J, the gap between germline ends came to 9 bases. The CDR3 here is CASSSGRTEAFF. The CDR3 bases are TGTGCCAGCAGTTCAGGGCGCACTGAAGCTTTCTTT.